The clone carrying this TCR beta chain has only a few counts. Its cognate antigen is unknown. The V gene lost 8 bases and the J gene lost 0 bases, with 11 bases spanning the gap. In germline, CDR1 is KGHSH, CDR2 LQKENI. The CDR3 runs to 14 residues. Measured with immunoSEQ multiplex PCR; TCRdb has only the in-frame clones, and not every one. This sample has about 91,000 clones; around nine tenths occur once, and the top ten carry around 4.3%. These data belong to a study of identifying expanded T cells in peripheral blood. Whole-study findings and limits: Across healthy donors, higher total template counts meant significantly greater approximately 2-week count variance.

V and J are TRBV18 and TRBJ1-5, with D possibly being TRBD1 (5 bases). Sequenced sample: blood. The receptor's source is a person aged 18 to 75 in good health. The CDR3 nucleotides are TGTGCCAGCGGTGGGGGAAATAGCAATCAGCCCCAGCATTTT. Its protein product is CASGGGNSNQPQHF.